Below, 27 T cell receptor beta chains from the same sample are listed, as sequenced in a study of blood T cell repertoires in COVID-19. TCRdb's copy holds only in-frame clones and misses some; the assay was immunoSEQ multiplex PCR. The table has some 80,000 clones, approximately 86% seen once. Sample: peripheral blood. These receptors were obtained from a man older than 75 with active or convalescent COVID-19.

The chain has TRBV5-4 and TRBJ1-1, with TRBD1 as a possible D gene (5 bases). This CDR3 contains 14 residues. Germline lookup yields CDR1 SGHNT and CDR2 YYREEE (reference sequence). V lost 0 bases to trimming and J lost 7 bases, with 13 bases between them. In nucleotides, the CDR3 is TGTGCCAGCAGCTTGGTAGGGGATTTGGGTGAAGCTTTCTTT. Its translation: CASSLVGDLGEAFF.

The CDR3, as DNA: TGTGCCAGCAGTCTAACAGGGGAGCCCTACGAGCAGTACGTC. Amino acid sequence: CASSLTGEPYEQYV. V gene TRBV5-6 combines with J gene TRBJ2-7; 7 bases fit TRBD1. V shed 5 bases and J 2 bases; nucleotides not matched to a gene: 7. This CDR3 contains 14 residues. CDR1 is SGHDT, CDR2 YYEEEE, per germline.

This clone occurred a few times. The J gene is TRBJ1-1, the V gene TRBV29-1; D possibly corresponds to TRBD1 (5 bases). In germline, CDR1 is SQVTM, CDR2 ANQGSEA. V was shortened by 4 bases and J by 8 bases, with 17 bases between the two germline ends. The CDR3 covers 13 residues. The chain's CDR3 is CSVGDRGAREAFF. The CDR3 bases are TGCAGCGTTGGTGATCGTGGGGCGCGAGAAGCTTTCTTT.

V and J are TRBV18 and TRBJ1-4, with 8 bases lining up with TRBD1. Germline CDR1 reads KGHSH; CDR2 reads LQKENI. V trimming: 3 bases; J trimming: 8 bases; junction bases outside the gene matches: 11. The CDR3 is 16 amino acids. The chain's CDR3 is CASSPEGQGIGEKLFF. The CDR3 DNA reads as TGTGCCAGCTCACCCGAAGGACAGGGAATAGGAGAAAAACTGTTTTTT.

This clone is a singleton in its sample. This chain links TRBV6-5 with TRBJ2-1, with D perhaps matching TRBD2 (6 bases). The ends were cut back, 11 bases at V and 9 bases at J, with 14 bases in the middle. CDR3 length: 11 amino acids. Germline CDR1 MNHEY, CDR2 SVGAGI. Here the CDR3 reads CAHGRAGEQFF. CDR3 in DNA: TGTGCCCACGGTCGAGCGGGTGAGCAGTTCTTC.

The gene calls are TRBV18 and TRBJ1-5; D is uncertain. Per germline, CDR1 KGHSH and CDR2 LQKENI. The CDR3 contains 15 residues. The germline V and J ends were trimmed by 6 bases and 2 bases, with 14 bases remaining between them. Here the CDR3 reads CASSSGVARNQPQHF. Here the CDR3 DNA reads TGTGCCAGCTCCTCCGGAGTAGCGCGCAATCAGCCCCAGCATTTT.

The gene calls are TRBV5-1 and TRBJ1-1; 7 bases are shared with TRBD1. In germline, CDR1 is SGHRS, CDR2 YFSETQ. V was clipped by 2 bases and J by 4 bases; unmatched bases: 5. There are 14 residues in the CDR3. The CDR3 coding sequence is TGCGCCAGCAGCTTTACAGGGGTAAGCACTGAAGCTTTCTTT. Encoded protein: CASSFTGVSTEAFF.

The chain couples TRBV28 to TRBJ2-2, with a tentative D call TRBD1 (6 bases). Germline CDR1 MDHEN, CDR2 SYDVKM. Trimming left V 6 bases short and J 4 bases short, with 21 bases between. The CDR3 has 17 residues. The chain's CDR3 is CASRSLPGRGGTGELFF. CDR3 bases: TGTGCCAGCAGATCTCTCCCCGGCAGGGGTGGCACCGGGGAGCTGTTTTTT.

The chain is built from TRBV29-1 and TRBJ2-1, with 9 bases matching TRBD1. The CDR3 totals 15 residues. CDR1 SQVTM and CDR2 ANQGSEA come from the germline V gene. V was clipped by 4 bases and J by 7 bases; unmatched bases: 11. The chain's CDR3 is CSVVSGTGNRNEQFF. The CDR3 DNA reads as TGCAGCGTTGTAAGCGGGACAGGGAACCGTAATGAGCAGTTCTTC.

This chain connects TRBV2 to TRBJ1-2; D unresolved. The CDR3 is 15 amino acids. Trimming removed 6 bases from V and 4 bases from J, with 18 bases in between. CDR1 SNHLY and CDR2 FYNNEI come from the germline V gene. CDR3 sequence: CASRAPGRVTYGYTF. The CDR3 region has the DNA TGTGCCAGCAGGGCTCCGGGGAGGGTAACCTATGGCTACACCTTC.

This clone was recorded once. V is TRBV5-1 and J is TRBJ2-3; D might be TRBD1 (6 bases). CDR1 is SGHRS, CDR2 YFSETQ, per germline. This CDR3 is built from 15 residues. V was shortened by 1 base and J by 2 bases, with 11 bases between the two germline ends. In nucleotides, the CDR3 is TGCGCCAGCAGCTTGAACAGGGCAGTCACAGATACGCAGTATTTT. Residues: CASSLNRAVTDTQYF.

The chain couples TRBV5-1 to TRBJ1-5; TRBD1 agrees at 8 bases. After removal of 3 bases from V and 5 bases from J, the junction contained 4 bases not matched to a gene. Germline V gives CDR1 SGHRS, CDR2 YFSETQ. The CDR3 has 14 residues. CDR3 DNA: TGCGCCAGCAGCTCTGGACAGGGAGATCAGCCCCAGCATTTT. Protein sequence: CASSSGQGDQPQHF.

The V gene is TRBV15, the J gene TRBJ2-7; 10 bases align to TRBD2. Trimming took 3 bases from V and 2 from J; bases not matched to a gene: 4. CDR1 and CDR2 from the germline V gene are LNHNV and YYDKDF (reference sequence). The CDR3 length is 15 residues. CDR3 in amino acids: CATSRGLAGAYEQYV. The CDR3 coding sequence is TGTGCCACCAGCAGGGGGCTAGCGGGAGCCTACGAGCAGTACGTC.

A few counts support this clone. This sequence joins TRBV5-1 and TRBJ1-1; the D gene is possibly TRBD1 (5 bases). Trimming left V 2 bases short and J 3 bases short, with 14 bases between. The CDR3 totals 15 residues. CDR1 is SGHRS and CDR2 is YFSETQ in the germline V gene. This chain's CDR3 is CASSLDSPVDTEAFF. CDR3 nucleotides: TGCGCCAGCAGCTTAGACAGCCCCGTGGACACTGAAGCTTTCTTT.

The rearrangement uses TRBV6-1 and TRBJ1-6; 8 bases map to TRBD1. CDR3 length: 15 amino acids. CDR1 is MNHNS, CDR2 SASEGT, per germline. The junction had 7 bases not matched to a gene; V was cut back by 2 bases and J by 10 bases. The CDR3 region is CASSEQQGAKSPLHF. The CDR3 coding sequence is TGTGCCAGCAGTGAACAGCAGGGGGCGAAATCACCCCTCCACTTT.

This rearrangement joins TRBV6-6 to TRBJ2-6, with 9 nucleotides matching TRBD1. V was pared by 6 bases and J by 3 bases, with 9 bases of the junction left unmatched. CDR1 is MNHNY, CDR2 SVGAGI, per germline (reference sequence). This CDR3 region has 17 residues. For the CDR3, the DNA is TGTGCCAGCAGCCGAACAGGGGGCGCCGGTGGGGCCAACGTCCTGACTTTC. Translating it yields CASSRTGGAGGANVLTF.

The chain combines TRBV28 with TRBJ1-1; the D is unclear. The V end was cut by 4 bases, the J end by 5 bases, with 2 bases between. Germline CDR1 is MDHEN and CDR2 is SYDVKM. The CDR3 is 10 amino acids. CDR3 in amino acids: CASSSTEAFF. The DNA for the CDR3 is TGTGCCAGCAGTTCAACTGAAGCTTTCTTT.

The J gene is TRBJ1-5, the V gene TRBV11-2; D gene uncertain. The CDR3 runs to 13 residues. Germline loops: CDR1 SGHAT, CDR2 FQNNGV. Deletions cut 0 bases from V and 7 bases from J, with 7 bases between. The CDR3, as DNA: TGTGCCAGCAGCTTAGATAGAGAACAGCCCCAGCATTTT. It encodes CASSLDREQPQHF.

The rearrangement joins TRBV18 to TRBJ2-2; 9 nucleotides align to TRBD2. The length of the CDR3 is 16 residues. Germline trimming cut 6 bases from V and 5 bases from J; bases unmatched to any gene: 10. Per germline, CDR1 KGHSH and CDR2 LQKENI. The CDR3 coding sequence is TGTGCCAGCTCCGTCGCAGCGGGAGGATGGACCGGGGAGCTGTTTTTT. Translated: CASSVAAGGWTGELFF.

J is TRBJ2-6 and V is TRBV27, with D perhaps TRBD1 (5 bases). CDR1 and CDR2 from the germline V gene are MNHEY and SMNVEV (reference sequence). Trimming left V 7 bases short and J 2 bases short, with 15 bases between. This CDR3 contains 16 residues. The CDR3 region is CASTRTGGAGANVLTF. The DNA of the CDR3 is TGTGCCAGCACGAGAACAGGTGGAGCTGGGGCCAACGTCCTGACTTTC.

This chain links TRBV18 with TRBJ1-6; 7 positions agree with TRBD1. Germline CDR1 and CDR2: KGHSH and LQKENI. The junction had 9 bases not matched to a gene; V was cut back by 1 base and J by 9 bases. The CDR3 has 16 amino acids. The CDR3 bases are TGTGCCAGCTCACCACTCCAAGGGGGCGAGGGTTCACCCCTCCACTTT. Encoded protein: CASSPLQGGEGSPLHF.

The chain uses TRBV19 and TRBJ2-2; 8 nucleotides line up with TRBD2. Germline lookup yields CDR1 LNHDA and CDR2 SQIVND (reference sequence). The CDR3 is 14 residues long. V trimming: 6 bases; J trimming: 3 bases; junction bases outside the gene matches: 3. Here the CDR3 reads CASSSGSYTGELFF. In DNA, the CDR3 is TGTGCCAGTAGCAGCGGGAGTTACACCGGGGAGCTGTTTTTT. The complete variable domain, with remaining parts taken from reference TRBV19 and TRBJ2-2, reads DGGITQSPKYLFRKEGQNVTLSCEQNLNHDAMYWYRQDPGQGLRLIYYSQIVNDFQKGDIAEGYSVSREKKESFPLTVTSAQKNPTAFYLCASSSGSYTGELFFGEGSRLTVL.

V is TRBV10-3 and J is TRBJ1-3; D is unclear. This CDR3 contains 13 residues. Germline CDR1 ENHRY, CDR2 SYGVKD. With 10 bases removed from V and 3 bases from J, the gap between germline ends came to 13 bases. Here the CDR3 DNA reads TGTGCCACCAACTCCGGAGGTGGAAACACCATATATTTT. As protein: CATNSGGGNTIYF.

V usage is TRBV29-1 and J usage is TRBJ2-5; D might be TRBD2 (6 bases). Germline lookup yields CDR1 SQVTM and CDR2 ANQGSEA. V dropped 7 bases and J dropped 7 bases, with 19 bases sitting between them. This CDR3 contains 13 residues. This CDR3 is CSGRENLSGTQYF. DNA for the CDR3: TGCAGCGGCCGGGAGAACCTCTCGGGGACCCAGTACTTC.

The CDR3 sequence: CASSYLGGRTDTQYF. CDR3 in DNA: TGTGCCAGCAGTTACCTAGGGGGCCGCACAGATACGCAGTATTTT. The V call is TRBV5-6, the J call TRBJ2-3; 7 bases agree with TRBD1. The germline V gene encodes CDR1 SGHDT and CDR2 YYEEEE. After removal of 5 bases from V and 1 base from J, the junction contained 7 bases not matched to a gene. The CDR3 is made up of 15 amino acids.

A single count supports this clone. The chain carries TRBV2 and TRBJ2-1; 8 bases map to TRBD1. The J segment lost 4 bases and the V segment lost 6 bases, leaving 8 bases of the junction unmatched. The CDR3 has 15 residues. Per the germline V gene, CDR1 is SNHLY and CDR2 is FYNNEI. CDR3 residues: CASSVDRGPYNEQFF. CDR3 DNA sequence: TGTGCCAGCAGCGTAGACAGGGGCCCATACAATGAGCAGTTCTTC.

The CDR3 loop reads CASRVNRLFYGYTF. Written as DNA, the CDR3 is TGTGCCAGCAGAGTAAACAGGCTTTTCTATGGCTACACCTTC. V gene TRBV6-5 combines with J gene TRBJ1-2, with D perhaps matching TRBD1 (5 bases). V lost 6 bases, J lost 4 bases, and 15 bases lay in between. CDR1 and CDR2 from the germline V gene are MNHEY and SVGAGI. This CDR3 comprises 14 residues.